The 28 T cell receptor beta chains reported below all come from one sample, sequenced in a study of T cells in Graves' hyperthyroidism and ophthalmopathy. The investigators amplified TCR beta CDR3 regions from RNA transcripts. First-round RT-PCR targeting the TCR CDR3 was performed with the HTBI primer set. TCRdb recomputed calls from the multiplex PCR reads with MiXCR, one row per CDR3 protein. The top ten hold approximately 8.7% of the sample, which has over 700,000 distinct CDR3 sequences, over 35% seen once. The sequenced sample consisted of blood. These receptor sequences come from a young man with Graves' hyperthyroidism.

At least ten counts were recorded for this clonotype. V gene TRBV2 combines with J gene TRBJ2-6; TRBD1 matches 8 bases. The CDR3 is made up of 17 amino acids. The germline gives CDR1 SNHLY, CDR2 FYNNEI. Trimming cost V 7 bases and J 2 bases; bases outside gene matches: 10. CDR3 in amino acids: CASNTQGAVAGANVLTF. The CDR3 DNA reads TGTGCCAGCAATACCCAGGGGGCGGTCGCTGGGGCCAACGTCCTGACTTTC.

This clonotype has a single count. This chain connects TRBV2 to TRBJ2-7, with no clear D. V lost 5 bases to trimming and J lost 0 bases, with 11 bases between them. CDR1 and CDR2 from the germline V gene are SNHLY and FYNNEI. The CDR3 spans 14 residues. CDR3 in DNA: TGTGCCAGCAGTCCTCTATACGCCTCCTACGAGCAGTACTTC. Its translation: CASSPLYASYEQYF.

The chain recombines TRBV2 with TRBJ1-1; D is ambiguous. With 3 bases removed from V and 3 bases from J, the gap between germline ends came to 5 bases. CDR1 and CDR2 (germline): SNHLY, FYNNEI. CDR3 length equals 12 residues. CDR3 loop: CASSDGYTEAFF. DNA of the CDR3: TGTGCCAGCAGTGACGGATACACTGAAGCTTTCTTT.

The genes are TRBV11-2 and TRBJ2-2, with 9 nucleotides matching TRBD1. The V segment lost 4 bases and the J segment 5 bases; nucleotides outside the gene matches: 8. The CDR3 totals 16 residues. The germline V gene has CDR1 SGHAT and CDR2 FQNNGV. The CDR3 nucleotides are TGTGCCAGCAGCTCCGGACAGGGGAGGGATACCGGGGAGCTGTTTTTT. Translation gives CASSSGQGRDTGELFF.

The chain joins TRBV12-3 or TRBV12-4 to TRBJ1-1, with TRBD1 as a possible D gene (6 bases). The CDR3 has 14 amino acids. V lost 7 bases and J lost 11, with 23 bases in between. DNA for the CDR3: TGTGCCAGCAACGGGCCAGGGGCTCCGTTTTTGGCTTTCTTT. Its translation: CASNGPGAPFLAFF.

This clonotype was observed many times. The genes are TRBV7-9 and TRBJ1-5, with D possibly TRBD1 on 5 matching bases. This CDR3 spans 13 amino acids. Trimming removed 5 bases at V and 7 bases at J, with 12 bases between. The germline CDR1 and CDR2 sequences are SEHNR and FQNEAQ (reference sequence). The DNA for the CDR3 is TGTGCCAGCAGCCTATCCGGGGACCAGCCCCAGCATTTT. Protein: CASSLSGDQPQHF.

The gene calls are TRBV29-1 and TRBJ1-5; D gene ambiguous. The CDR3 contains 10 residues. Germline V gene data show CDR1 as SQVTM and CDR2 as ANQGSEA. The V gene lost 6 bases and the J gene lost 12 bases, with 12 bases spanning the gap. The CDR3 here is CSVAVWLQHF. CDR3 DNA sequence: TGCAGCGTCGCCGTTTGGCTCCAGCATTTT.

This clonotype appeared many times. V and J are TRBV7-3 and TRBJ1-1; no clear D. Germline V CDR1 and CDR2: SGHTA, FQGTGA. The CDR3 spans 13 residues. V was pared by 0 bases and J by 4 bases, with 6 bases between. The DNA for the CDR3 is TGTGCCAGCAGCTTAACGAGTATCACTGAAGCTTTCTTT. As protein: CASSLTSITEAFF.

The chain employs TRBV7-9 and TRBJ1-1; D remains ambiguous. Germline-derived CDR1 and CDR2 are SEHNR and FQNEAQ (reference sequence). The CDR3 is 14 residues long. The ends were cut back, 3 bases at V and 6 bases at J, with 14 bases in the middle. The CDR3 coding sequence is TGTGCCAGCAGCTTCGACATCCCCACCCCTGAAGCTTTCTTT. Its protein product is CASSFDIPTPEAFF.

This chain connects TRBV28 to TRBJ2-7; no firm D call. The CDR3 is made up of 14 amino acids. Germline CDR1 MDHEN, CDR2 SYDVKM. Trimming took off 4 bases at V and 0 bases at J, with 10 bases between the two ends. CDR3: CASSSRILSYEQYF. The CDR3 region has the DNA TGTGCCAGCAGTTCCCGGATCCTCTCCTACGAGCAGTACTTC.

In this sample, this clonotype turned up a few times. The CDR3 DNA is TGCAGTGCGGACCGGACAGAGAGTTTTGAAGCTTTCTTT. This translates into CSADRTESFEAFF. The genes are TRBV20-1 and TRBJ1-1, with a tentative D call TRBD1 (6 bases). This CDR3 is 13 amino acids long. Germline lookup yields CDR1 DFQATT and CDR2 SNEGSKA (reference sequence). Trimming cost V 6 bases and J 7 bases, with 18 bases left between them.

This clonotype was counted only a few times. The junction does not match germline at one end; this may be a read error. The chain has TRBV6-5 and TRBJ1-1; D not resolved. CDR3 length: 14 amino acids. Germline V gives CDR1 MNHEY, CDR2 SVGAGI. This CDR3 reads CASSYGGLKTEAFF. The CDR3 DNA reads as TGTGCCAGCAGTTACGGAGGTCTGAAGACTGAAGCTTTCTTT.

CDR3 protein: CSAREHSSYNSPLHF. DNA for the CDR3: TGCAGTGCTAGAGAACACAGCTCCTATAATTCACCCCTCCACTTT. This chain links TRBV20-1 with TRBJ1-6; D is uncertain. The V end was cut by 0 bases, the J end by 0 bases, with 6 bases between. The length of the CDR3 is 15 residues. Germline values: CDR1 DFQATT, CDR2 SNEGSKA (reference sequence).

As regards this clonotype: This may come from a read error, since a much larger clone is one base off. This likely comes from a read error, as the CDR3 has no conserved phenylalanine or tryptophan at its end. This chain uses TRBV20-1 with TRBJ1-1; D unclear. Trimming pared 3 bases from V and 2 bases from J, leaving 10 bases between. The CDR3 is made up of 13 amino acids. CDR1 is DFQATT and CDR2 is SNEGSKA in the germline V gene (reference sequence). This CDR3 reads CSASGEDNTEAFL. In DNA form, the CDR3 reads TGCAGTGCTAGTGGAGAAGACAACACTGAAGCTTTCCTT.

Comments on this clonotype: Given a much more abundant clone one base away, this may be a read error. As DNA, the CDR3 is TGTGCCGCCAGCAGAGATAGTGGGAGGTTCTACGAGCAGTACTTC. It is translated as CAASRDSGRFYEQYF. This chain joins TRBV15 and TRBJ2-7, with a tentative D call TRBD2 (6 bases). The CDR3 has 15 amino acids. CDR1 and CDR2 (germline): LNHNV, YYDKDF (reference sequence).

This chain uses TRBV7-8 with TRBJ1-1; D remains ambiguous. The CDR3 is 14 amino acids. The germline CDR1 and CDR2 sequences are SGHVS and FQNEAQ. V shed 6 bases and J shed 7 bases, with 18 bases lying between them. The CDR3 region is CASRPQAASLEAFF. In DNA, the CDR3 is TGTGCCAGCAGGCCCCAGGCTGCATCCCTTGAAGCTTTCTTT.

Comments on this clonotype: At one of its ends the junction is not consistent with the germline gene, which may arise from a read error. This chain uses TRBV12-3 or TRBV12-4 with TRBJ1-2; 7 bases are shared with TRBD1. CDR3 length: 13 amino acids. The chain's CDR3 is CASRTGTEAWLHF. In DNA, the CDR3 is TGTGCCAGCAGGACCGGGACAGAGGCATGGCTACACTTC.

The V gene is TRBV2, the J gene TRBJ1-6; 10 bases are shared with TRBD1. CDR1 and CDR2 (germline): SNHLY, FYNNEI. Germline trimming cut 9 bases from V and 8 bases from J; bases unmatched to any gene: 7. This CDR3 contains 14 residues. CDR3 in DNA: TGTGCCAGTGCGGGACAGGGGCTTTATTCACCCCTCCACTTT. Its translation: CASAGQGLYSPLHF.

The CDR3 nucleotides read TGTGCCAGCAGCCACATGGGGGTTGACTACGAGCAGTACTTC. Residues: CASSHMGVDYEQYF. J is TRBJ2-7 and V is TRBV7-2; TRBD1 or TRBD2 may be the D gene (5 bases each). CDR3 length equals 14 residues. Germline CDR1 and CDR2: SGHTA and FQGNSA. Deletions cut 5 bases from V and 3 bases from J, with 14 bases between. The variable domain in full, completed from reference TRBV7-2 and TRBJ2-7, reads GAGVSQSPSNKVTEKGKDVELRCDPISGHTALYWYRQSLGQGLEFLIYFQGNSAPDKSGLPSDRFSAERTGGSVSTLTIQRTQQEDSAVYLCASSHMGVDYEQYFGPGTRLTVT.

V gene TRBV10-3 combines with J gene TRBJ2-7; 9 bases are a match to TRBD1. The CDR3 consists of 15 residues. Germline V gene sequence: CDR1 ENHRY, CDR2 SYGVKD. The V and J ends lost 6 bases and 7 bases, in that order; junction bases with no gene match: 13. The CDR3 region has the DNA TGTGCCATCAGGGCCACAGGGGGCGAGGGCGATGAGCAGTACTTC. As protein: CAIRATGGEGDEQYF.

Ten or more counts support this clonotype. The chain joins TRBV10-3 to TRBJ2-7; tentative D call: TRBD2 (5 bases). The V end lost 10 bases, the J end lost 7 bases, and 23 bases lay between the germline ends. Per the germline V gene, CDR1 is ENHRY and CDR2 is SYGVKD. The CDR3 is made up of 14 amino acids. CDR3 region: CASSKLSEVGEQYF. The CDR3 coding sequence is TGTGCCAGCAGCAAATTATCGGAGGTCGGAGAGCAGTACTTC.

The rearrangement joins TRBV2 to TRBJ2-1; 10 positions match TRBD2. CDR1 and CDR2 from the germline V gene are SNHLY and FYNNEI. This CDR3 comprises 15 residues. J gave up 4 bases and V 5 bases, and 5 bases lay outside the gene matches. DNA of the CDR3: TGTGCCAGCAGTTTAAGACTAGCGGGTTACAATGAGCAGTTCTTC. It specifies CASSLRLAGYNEQFF.

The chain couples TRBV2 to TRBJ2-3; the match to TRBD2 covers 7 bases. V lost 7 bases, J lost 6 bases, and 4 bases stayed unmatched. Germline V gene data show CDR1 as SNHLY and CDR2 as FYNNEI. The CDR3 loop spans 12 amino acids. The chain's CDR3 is CASTRGGDTQYF. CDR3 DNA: TGTGCCAGCACTCGGGGAGGGGATACGCAGTATTTT.

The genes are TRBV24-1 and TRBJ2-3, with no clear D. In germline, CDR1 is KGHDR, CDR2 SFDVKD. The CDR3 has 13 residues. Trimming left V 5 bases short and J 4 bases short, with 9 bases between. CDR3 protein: CATSGLGADTQYF. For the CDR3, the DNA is TGTGCCACCAGTGGTCTAGGAGCAGATACGCAGTATTTT.

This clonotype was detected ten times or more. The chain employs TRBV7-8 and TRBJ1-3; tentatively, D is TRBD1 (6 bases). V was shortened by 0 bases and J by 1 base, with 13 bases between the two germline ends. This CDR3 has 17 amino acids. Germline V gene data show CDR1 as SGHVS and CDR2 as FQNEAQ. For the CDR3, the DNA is TGTGCCAGCAGCTTAGCCGCCAGGGGCTCTTCTGGAAACACCATATATTTT. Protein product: CASSLAARGSSGNTIYF.

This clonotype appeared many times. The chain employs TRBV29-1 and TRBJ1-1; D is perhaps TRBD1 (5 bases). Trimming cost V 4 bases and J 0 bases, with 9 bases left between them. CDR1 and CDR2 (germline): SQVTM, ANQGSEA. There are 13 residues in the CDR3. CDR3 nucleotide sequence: TGCAGCGTTGGACAGACAGTGAACACTGAAGCTTTCTTT. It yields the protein CSVGQTVNTEAFF.

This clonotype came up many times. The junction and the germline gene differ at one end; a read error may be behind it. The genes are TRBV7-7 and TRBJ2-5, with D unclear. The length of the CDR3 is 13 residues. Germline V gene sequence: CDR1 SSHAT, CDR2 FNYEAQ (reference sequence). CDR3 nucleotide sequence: TGTGCTAGCAGCCGCTGGGGTGGGGAGACCCAGTACTTC. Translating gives CASSRWGGETQYF.

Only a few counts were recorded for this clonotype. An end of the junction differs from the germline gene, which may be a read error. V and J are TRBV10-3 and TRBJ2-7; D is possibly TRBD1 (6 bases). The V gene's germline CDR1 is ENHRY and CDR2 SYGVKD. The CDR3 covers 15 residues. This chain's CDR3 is CASSFVQGAEYEQYF. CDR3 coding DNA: TGTGCCAGCAGTTTTGTACAGGGAGCAGAATACGAGCAGTACTTC.